The clone carrying this T cell receptor (beta chain) was detected only a few times. Documented time point: persistent/refractory GD, antithyroid drugs over 5 years with positive TRAb. PBMC-extracted RNA yielded the TCR library. This sample is part of a study of regulatory T cells in long-lasting Graves disease. Arm-PCR of CDR3 regions and iRepertoire HTBI primers were used to build TCR beta libraries. TCRdb re-called the multiplex PCR reads through MiXCR, storing one row per CDR3 protein. This table holds about 660,000 distinct CDR3 sequences, 25% to 35% found once. The CDR3 loop spans 14 amino acids. CDR1 is SGHDT and CDR2 is YYEEEE in the germline V gene. Trimming removed 4 bases at V and 5 bases at J, with 10 bases between.

The chain uses TRBV5-6 and TRBJ1-6, with D maybe TRBD1 (6 bases). This sequence was found in a female donor with Graves disease. The specimen comprised peripheral blood mononuclear cells (PBMCs), sampled when the disease was refractory, from a patient treated with antithyroid drugs. CDR3 region: CASSAGQHNSPLHF. The CDR3 DNA is TGTGCCAGCAGCGCTGGACAGCATAATTCACCCCTCCACTTT.